Listed below are T cell receptor beta chains from one sample, sequenced in a study of CD8 T cells in Susac syndrome. One entry per CDR3 protein results from TCRdb running MiXCR on the immunoSEQ multiplex PCR reads. The data show fewer than 200,000 distinct CDR3 sequences, 90% to 95% seen once. The sequenced sample was CD4+ T cells from PBMCs. The origin of the receptors is a human donor with Susac syndrome. CDR3s include the opening cysteine and the closing phenylalanine or tryptophan. The D gene is left open where the match is weak.

j_gene: TRBJ1-5; v_gene: TRBV28; d_gene: TRBD1; CDR3nt: TGTGCCAGCAGACTAGCTCCAGGGGGGGACGGAAATCAGCCCCAGCATTTT; CDR3aa: CASRLAPGGDGNQPQHF
j_gene: TRBJ2-5; v_gene: TRBV5-1; d_gene: -; CDR3nt: TGCGCCAGCAGCTTAGGGCCCTCGGCGGGGACCCAGTACTTC; CDR3aa: CASSLGPSAGTQYF
j_gene: TRBJ2-7; v_gene: TRBV20-1; d_gene: -; CDR3nt: TGCAGTGCTAGAGGCGGGACAAGCTCCTACGAGCAGTACTTC; CDR3aa: CSARGGTSSYEQYF
j_gene: TRBJ2-5; v_gene: TRBV24-1; d_gene: TRBD2; CDR3nt: TGTGCCACCAGTGTCCTCTATGGGACTAGCGGACAAGAGACCCAGTACTTC; CDR3aa: CATSVLYGTSGQETQYF
j_gene: TRBJ2-5; v_gene: TRBV12-3/TRBV12-4; d_gene: -; CDR3nt: TGTGCCAGCAACAGGAATCAGGGGGAGACCCAGTACTTC; CDR3aa: CASNRNQGETQYF
j_gene: TRBJ1-2; v_gene: TRBV11-2; d_gene: TRBD1; CDR3nt: TGTGCCAGCAGCAAAACAGGGGGCGCGTATGGCTACACCTTC; CDR3aa: CASSKTGGAYGYTF
j_gene: TRBJ1-3; v_gene: TRBV7-9; d_gene: -; CDR3nt: TGTGCCAGCAGCTCCCGACAGCCGCCCTCTGGAAACACCATATATTTT; CDR3aa: CASSSRQPPSGNTIYF
j_gene: TRBJ1-6; v_gene: TRBV14; d_gene: TRBD1; CDR3nt: TGTGCCAGCAGCCCACAGGGGGCTTCACCCCTCCACTTT; CDR3aa: CASSPQGASPLHF
j_gene: TRBJ2-5; v_gene: TRBV2; d_gene: -; CDR3nt: TGTGCCAGCAGACCCGGGACCAAACTACAGTACTTC; CDR3aa: CASRPGTKLQYF
j_gene: TRBJ1-4; v_gene: TRBV5-1; d_gene: TRBD1; CDR3nt: TGCGCCAGCAGCCCTGGGACAGGGACCGAAAAACTGTTTTTT; CDR3aa: CASSPGTGTEKLFF
j_gene: TRBJ2-2; v_gene: TRBV25-1; d_gene: TRBD1; CDR3nt: TGTGCCAGCAGAGGACAGGGGGCGCTGATCGGGGAGCTGTTTTTT; CDR3aa: CASRGQGALIGELFF
j_gene: TRBJ2-5; v_gene: TRBV20-1; d_gene: -; CDR3nt: TGCAGTGCCCGGCCAGGAGGGGAGACCCAGTACTTC; CDR3aa: CSARPGGETQYF
j_gene: TRBJ1-6; v_gene: TRBV9; d_gene: -; CDR3nt: TGTGCCAGCAGCGTAGTGGAGAATTCACCCCTCCACTTT; CDR3aa: CASSVVENSPLHF
j_gene: TRBJ1-5; v_gene: TRBV9; d_gene: -; CDR3nt: TGTGCCAGCAGCGTACTGAGCAATCAGCCCCAGCATTTT; CDR3aa: CASSVLSNQPQHF
j_gene: TRBJ1-2; v_gene: TRBV27; d_gene: -; CDR3nt: TGTGCCAGCACTCCTATGGACGGGGTTTTTGGGGGTTGGAGCGGCTACACCTTC; CDR3aa: CASTPMDGVFGGWSGYTF
j_gene: TRBJ2-1; v_gene: TRBV7-9; d_gene: -; CDR3nt: TGTGCCAGCAGCTTAGACGATCCCAATGAGCAGTTCTTC; CDR3aa: CASSLDDPNEQFF
j_gene: TRBJ1-5; v_gene: TRBV5-6; d_gene: TRBD1; CDR3nt: TGTGCCAGCAGCCAACAGGACAGGTGGGATCAGCCCCAGCATTTT; CDR3aa: CASSQQDRWDQPQHF
j_gene: TRBJ2-1; v_gene: TRBV29-1; d_gene: TRBD1; CDR3nt: TGCAGCACCCTCCGGGACAGGGGCGATGAGCAGTTCTTC; CDR3aa: CSTLRDRGDEQFF